This T cell receptor (beta chain) was found in a study of cytomegalovirus exposure and HLA in healthy donors. Vbeta (60) and Jbeta (13) primers were used in the PCR. Libraries were prepared by immunoSEQ multiplex PCR; TCRdb keeps only in-frame clonotypes and omits some of them. Of 50,000 to 55,000 clones in the sample, 81% are singletons; the top ten hold approximately 2.5%. Germline-derived CDR1 and CDR2 are SGHRS and YFSETQ. The CDR3 loop spans 18 amino acids. Trimming left V 1 base short and J 2 bases short, with 19 bases between. The receptor comes from a boy younger than 18 in good health and CMV-seropositive. Specimen: PBMCs. The chain combines TRBV5-1 with TRBJ1-3; TRBD1 might be the D (6 bases). The CDR3 is CASSLRLGTTVPGNTIYF. CDR3 in DNA: TGCGCCAGCAGCTTGAGACTTGGGACAACAGTACCTGGAAACACCATATATTTT.